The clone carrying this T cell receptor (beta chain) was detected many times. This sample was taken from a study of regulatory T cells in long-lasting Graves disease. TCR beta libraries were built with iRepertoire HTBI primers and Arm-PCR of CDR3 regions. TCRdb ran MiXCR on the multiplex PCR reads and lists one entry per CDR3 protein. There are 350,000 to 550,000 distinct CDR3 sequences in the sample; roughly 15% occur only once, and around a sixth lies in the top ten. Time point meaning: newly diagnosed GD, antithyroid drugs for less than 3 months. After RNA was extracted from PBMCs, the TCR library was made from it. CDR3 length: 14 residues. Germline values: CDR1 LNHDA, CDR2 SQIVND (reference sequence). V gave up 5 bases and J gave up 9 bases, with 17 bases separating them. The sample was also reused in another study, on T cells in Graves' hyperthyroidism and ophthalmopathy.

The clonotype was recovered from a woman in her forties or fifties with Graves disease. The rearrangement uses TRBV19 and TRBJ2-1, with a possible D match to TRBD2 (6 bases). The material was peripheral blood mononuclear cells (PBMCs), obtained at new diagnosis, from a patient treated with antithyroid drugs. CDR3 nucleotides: TGTGCCAGTAGTCCCTCCCTAGCGATCTCTGAGCAGTTCTTC. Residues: CASSPSLAISEQFF.